One TCR beta chain is described in this entry. In the study's own analysis: Researchers report that nucleated cell counts were estimated from reference gene primer amplification. TCRdb's table, derived via immunoSEQ multiplex PCR, lists solely in-frame clones and lacks some. From that table come the V and J calls and clone size; the DNA was used to work out D and trimming. There are 200,000 to 250,000 clones in the sample; roughly 80% occur only once, and 7.5% to 8% lies in the top ten. The sample comes from a study of blood T cell repertoires in COVID-19. Turning to the study itself: The United States, Italy and Spain supplied acute and convalescent COVID-19 samples. PBMCs, B-cell-depleted T cells, or T cells provided the cDNA or gDNA that made up the material.

The germline gives CDR1 LNHDA, CDR2 SQIVND (reference sequence). The CDR3 runs 15 residues. Trimming took 4 bases from V and 5 from J; bases not matched to a gene: 9. The chain joins TRBV19 to TRBJ2-7, with 9 bases matching TRBD1. The TCR originated in an elderly woman with COVID-19, enrolled during active disease. Sequenced sample: peripheral blood. The chain's CDR3 is CASSTPTGGRNEQYF. The CDR3 bases are TGTGCCAGTAGTACCCCGACAGGGGGTCGGAACGAGCAGTACTTC.